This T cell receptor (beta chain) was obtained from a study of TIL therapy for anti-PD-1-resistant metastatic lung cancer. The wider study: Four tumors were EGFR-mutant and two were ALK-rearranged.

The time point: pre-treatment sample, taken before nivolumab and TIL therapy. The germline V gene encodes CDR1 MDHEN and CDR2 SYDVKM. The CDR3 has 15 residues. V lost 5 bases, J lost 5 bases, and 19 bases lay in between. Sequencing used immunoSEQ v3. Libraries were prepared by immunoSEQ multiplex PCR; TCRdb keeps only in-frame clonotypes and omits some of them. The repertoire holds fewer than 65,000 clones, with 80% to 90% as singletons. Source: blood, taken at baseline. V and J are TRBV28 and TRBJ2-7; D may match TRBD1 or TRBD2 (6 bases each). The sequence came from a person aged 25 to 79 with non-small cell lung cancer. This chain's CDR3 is CASSPHGTGAHEQYF. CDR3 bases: TGTGCCAGCAGTCCCCACGGGACGGGGGCCCACGAGCAGTACTTC. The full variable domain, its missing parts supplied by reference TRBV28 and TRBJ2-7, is DVKVTQSSRYLVKRTGEKVFLECVQDMDHENMFWYRQDPGLGLRLIYFSYDVKMKEKGDIPEGYSVSREKKERFSLILESASTNQTSMYLCASSPHGTGAHEQYFGPGTRLTVT.